A selection of T cell receptor beta chains follows, all from one sample in a study of spatial heterogeneity in lung cancer. Each CDR3 protein is one row after TCRdb ran MiXCR on the 5' RACE reads. The sample comprises 15,000 to 20,000 distinct CDR3 sequences, 7.5% of which are singletons, and 20% to 25% rests with the top ten. Sequencing was performed on lung tumor tissue, taken at surgery. All receptors come from a male donor with early-stage non-small cell lung cancer. Each CDR3 is given with its conserved first and last residue. The order of the fields is J gene, V gene, CDR3 protein.

TRBJ2-7	TRBV3-1	CASSQDWNRGPILWDF
TRBJ2-3	TRBV20-1	CSASVLAGGSFAQYF
TRBJ2-1	TRBV6-6	CASSYSTAGNEQFF
TRBJ2-7	TRBV4-1	CASSQLRGFLYEQYF
TRBJ2-2	TRBV5-1	CASSSGGTGVATGELFF
TRBJ2-2	TRBV24-1	CATSGPRTNRELFF
TRBJ2-5	TRBV28	CASSPWGKETQYF
TRBJ2-3	TRBV11-2	CASSPSTDTQYF
TRBJ2-3	TRBV27	CASNFLGQDTQYF
TRBJ1-5	TRBV7-2	CASSANQGQPQHF
TRBJ1-5	TRBV7-2	CASSSRPTEDQPQHF
TRBJ2-7	TRBV11-2	CASSLDSARLGRGLRGEQYF
TRBJ1-6	TRBV5-1	CASSLGQGAKVLHF
TRBJ1-1	TRBV5-1	CASSLAGTGPTEAFF
TRBJ2-7	TRBV6-6	CASSYGQGAAYEQYF
TRBJ2-7	TRBV20-1	CSARDDYPYEQYF
TRBJ1-5	TRBV28	CARSREERVGYGNKPQNF
TRBJ2-1	TRBV12-3/TRBV12-4	CASSFSFRLPFGGSYNEQFF
TRBJ1-2	TRBV27	CASSLSWDGYGYTF
TRBJ1-1	TRBV7-2	CASSLAFGYRTEAFF
TRBJ2-2	TRBV6-5	CARPIASGGRMNTGELFF
TRBJ2-7	TRBV11-2	CASSWGGRAVEQYF